This T cell receptor beta chain was identified in a study of T cells expressing NK-cell markers. TCRdb reprocessed the 5' RACE reads and keeps a single row for each CDR3 protein, giving no DNA. Its clone listing holds about 460,000 distinct CDR3 sequences. Germline V gives CDR1 LNHNV, CDR2 YYDKDF (reference sequence). This CDR3 contains 17 residues. General study points: Whether expanded NKG2C-expressing T cell clones recognize HCMV is unknown. Among CD8+ T cells from roughly six donors, dominant NKG2C+ clonotypes accounted for roughly 1.0-7.0%.

As concerns this clonotype: Its antigen is still unknown.

The clonotype was recovered from a woman aged 50 to 60 in good health. Sequencing was performed on blood T cells: a sorted CD56 or NKG2C T cell subset, CD4+ or CD8+ T cells, or bulk PBMC T cells (not recorded which). The chain links TRBV15 to TRBJ2-1; TCRdb proposes TRBD2, but this gene call is untestable without DNA. The CDR3 reads CATSKTPGLAQYNEQFF.